This entry concerns a single T cell receptor beta chain. From its re-call of the 5' RACE reads, TCRdb lists each CDR3 protein once, without DNA. The repertoire table contains about 160,000 distinct CDR3 sequences. The data were obtained in a study of T cells expressing NK-cell markers. Germline V CDR1 and CDR2: DFQATT, SNEGSKA (reference sequence). The CDR3 contains 13 residues. Sequencing used blood T cells: a sorted CD56 or NKG2C T cell subset, CD4+ or CD8+ T cells, or bulk PBMC T cells (not recorded which). The TCR comes from a woman between 18 and 75 years old in good health. The rearrangement links TRBV20-1 to TRBJ1-2. The CDR3 spells CSARGQGGSGYTF.